This is a list of T cell receptor beta chains from one sample in a study of blood T cell repertoires in COVID-19. Data came from immunoSEQ multiplex PCR; TCRdb stores just in-frame clones and leaves some out. The table lists 200,000 to 250,000 clones, 70% to 90% of them singletons. Sample: PBMCs or T cells enriched from blood (not recorded which). The receptor source for this set is a man younger than 40 who had recovered from COVID-19. Each CDR3 is given with its conserved first and last residue. Fields, in order: D gene, J gene, clone size, V gene, CDR3 DNA, CDR3 protein. D genes are given only for firm matches. Clone size appears in some rows only: once, few, many, or a class for an expanded clone.

D gene: .
J gene: TRBJ2-7
clone size: .
V gene: TRBV19
CDR3 DNA: TGTGCCAGTAGTTCAGCCTACGAGCAGTACTTC
CDR3 protein: CASSSAYEQYF

D gene: .
J gene: TRBJ2-7
clone size: .
V gene: TRBV11-1
CDR3 DNA: TGTGCCAGCAGCTTCGGGGTCCCCTCCTACGAGCAGTACTTC
CDR3 protein: CASSFGVPSYEQYF

D gene: TRBD1
J gene: TRBJ2-1
clone size: .
V gene: TRBV12-3/TRBV12-4
CDR3 DNA: TGTGCCAGCAGAAACTTCGACAGGGAAAGCTTCTTC
CDR3 protein: CASRNFDRESFF

D gene: .
J gene: TRBJ1-5
clone size: .
V gene: TRBV6-5
CDR3 DNA: TGTGCCAGCCGCTCGTTCTCCGGAGGCCATCAGCCCCAGCATTTT
CDR3 protein: CASRSFSGGHQPQHF

D gene: TRBD2
J gene: TRBJ2-5
clone size: .
V gene: TRBV3-1/TRBV3-2
CDR3 DNA: TGTGCCAGCAGCCAAGACCTTAGCGGGAAGGGGAAAGAGACCCAGTACTTC
CDR3 protein: CASSQDLSGKGKETQYF

D gene: TRBD2
J gene: TRBJ2-2
clone size: .
V gene: TRBV9
CDR3 DNA: TGTGCCAGCAGCGTAGCGCTGGGGGAGGGCGTCCCCGGGGAGCTGTTTTTT
CDR3 protein: CASSVALGEGVPGELFF

D gene: TRBD1
J gene: TRBJ1-2
clone size: .
V gene: TRBV30
CDR3 DNA: TGTGCCTGGAGTGAATGGGACAGGGGGAGCTATGGCTACACCTTC
CDR3 protein: CAWSEWDRGSYGYTF

D gene: .
J gene: TRBJ2-1
clone size: .
V gene: TRBV7-2
CDR3 DNA: TGTGCCAGCAGCCCCCAGGCGGGTAGTTACAATGAGCAGTTCTTC
CDR3 protein: CASSPQAGSYNEQFF

D gene: .
J gene: TRBJ2-1
clone size: .
V gene: TRBV6-4
CDR3 DNA: TGTGCCAGCAGCCCCGAGGGCCGGTCCTACAATGAGCAGTTCTTC
CDR3 protein: CASSPEGRSYNEQFF

D gene: TRBD1
J gene: TRBJ1-2
clone size: .
V gene: TRBV29-1
CDR3 DNA: TGCAGCGTTGAAGGCTTTGGACAGGGCTATGGCTACACCTTC
CDR3 protein: CSVEGFGQGYGYTF

D gene: TRBD1
J gene: TRBJ2-5
clone size: once
V gene: TRBV18
CDR3 DNA: TGTGCCAGCTCACCTACAGGGGTGGGAGAGACCCAGTACTTC
CDR3 protein: CASSPTGVGETQYF

D gene: .
J gene: TRBJ2-5
clone size: .
V gene: TRBV24-1
CDR3 DNA: TGTGCCACCAGTGATCCCAGGACGGGGCAAGAGACCCAGTACTTC
CDR3 protein: CATSDPRTGQETQYF

D gene: .
J gene: TRBJ1-4
clone size: .
V gene: TRBV4-3
CDR3 DNA: TGCGCCAGCAGCCCGCGCGTGGATGAAAAACTGTTTTTT
CDR3 protein: CASSPRVDEKLFF

D gene: .
J gene: TRBJ1-4
clone size: .
V gene: TRBV18
CDR3 DNA: TGTGCCAGCTTCGGAGGCCTTAATGAAAAACTGTTTTTT
CDR3 protein: CASFGGLNEKLFF

D gene: TRBD1
J gene: TRBJ1-2
clone size: .
V gene: TRBV11-1
CDR3 DNA: TGTGCCAGCAGCCCGCCGGGACAGGGGTATGGCTACACCTTC
CDR3 protein: CASSPPGQGYGYTF

D gene: .
J gene: TRBJ1-2
clone size: .
V gene: TRBV5-6
CDR3 DNA: TGTGCCAGCAGCTCCCCGGGGGGGCTAATCTATGGCTACACCTTC
CDR3 protein: CASSSPGGLIYGYTF

D gene: .
J gene: TRBJ2-1
clone size: .
V gene: TRBV27
CDR3 DNA: TGTGCCAGCCGTTCGGGTTCTGAGCAGTTCTTC
CDR3 protein: CASRSGSEQFF

D gene: TRBD2
J gene: TRBJ2-5
clone size: .
V gene: TRBV9
CDR3 DNA: TGTGCCAGCAGCGTAGGAAGCGGGAGGGCCATTTCGGGAGAGACCCAGTACTTC
CDR3 protein: CASSVGSGRAISGETQYF

D gene: .
J gene: TRBJ2-7
clone size: .
V gene: TRBV28
CDR3 DNA: TGTGCCAGCAGTTTTCAGGGGGGTTTAGGAGAGCAGTACTTC
CDR3 protein: CASSFQGGLGEQYF

D gene: .
J gene: TRBJ1-6
clone size: .
V gene: TRBV5-1
CDR3 DNA: TGCGCCAGCAGCTACGGACGGGACTCCTATAATTCACCCCTCCACTTT
CDR3 protein: CASSYGRDSYNSPLHF

D gene: TRBD1
J gene: TRBJ1-4
clone size: .
V gene: TRBV19
CDR3 DNA: TGTGCCAGTAGTATCGGCGACAGGGGTTTGGAAAAACTGTTTTTT
CDR3 protein: CASSIGDRGLEKLFF

D gene: TRBD2
J gene: TRBJ2-5
clone size: .
V gene: TRBV24-1
CDR3 DNA: TGTGCCACCAGTGACCCGGGACTAGCGGATATCAAACAAGAGACCCAGTACTTC
CDR3 protein: CATSDPGLADIKQETQYF

D gene: .
J gene: TRBJ1-5
clone size: .
V gene: TRBV6-6
CDR3 DNA: TGTGCCAGCAGCCTGGGGGCGGCGGCGGCCAATCAGCCCCAGCATTTT
CDR3 protein: CASSLGAAAANQPQHF

D gene: .
J gene: TRBJ2-7
clone size: .
V gene: TRBV27
CDR3 DNA: TGTGCCAGCCCTCCCTCCGGGGTCCCAGCCTACGAGCAGTACTTC
CDR3 protein: CASPPSGVPAYEQYF

D gene: TRBD2
J gene: TRBJ2-7
clone size: .
V gene: TRBV18
CDR3 DNA: TGTGCCAGCTCACCAGAACTTGGGACTAGCGGGGTGTACGAGCAGTACTTC
CDR3 protein: CASSPELGTSGVYEQYF

D gene: TRBD2
J gene: TRBJ2-7
clone size: .
V gene: TRBV19
CDR3 DNA: TGTGCCAGTAGTAGCGGGTGGCGGACTAGGGTTGACGAGCAGTACTTC
CDR3 protein: CASSSGWRTRVDEQYF

D gene: .
J gene: TRBJ2-1
clone size: .
V gene: TRBV5-8
CDR3 DNA: TGTGCCAGCACCAAGTTGGAACCTGCGGTATACAATGAGCAGTTCTTC
CDR3 protein: CASTKLEPAVYNEQFF

D gene: .
J gene: TRBJ1-2
clone size: .
V gene: TRBV18
CDR3 DNA: TGTGCCAGCTCAATATTGCCGGGTGGCTACACCTTC
CDR3 protein: CASSILPGGYTF

D gene: .
J gene: TRBJ1-4
clone size: .
V gene: TRBV10-3
CDR3 DNA: TGTGCCATCAGTTCGGGGGGGACGGCTAATGAAAAACTGTTTTTT
CDR3 protein: CAISSGGTANEKLFF

D gene: TRBD1
J gene: TRBJ1-1
clone size: .
V gene: TRBV18
CDR3 DNA: TGTGCCAGCTCGGACAGGGGAGGAAAGGGAATGAACACTGAAGCTTTCTTT
CDR3 protein: CASSDRGGKGMNTEAFF

D gene: .
J gene: TRBJ2-7
clone size: .
V gene: TRBV21-1
CDR3 DNA: TGTGCCAGCAGCAAACCGCGGCAGGGGGTTTCTGAACTCTACGAGCAGTACTTC
CDR3 protein: CASSKPRQGVSELYEQYF

D gene: TRBD1
J gene: TRBJ2-2
clone size: .
V gene: TRBV9
CDR3 DNA: TGTGCCAGCAGCGTATCCGGGACAGGGGCCACCGGGGAGCTGTTTTTT
CDR3 protein: CASSVSGTGATGELFF

D gene: .
J gene: TRBJ1-1
clone size: .
V gene: TRBV6-5
CDR3 DNA: TGTGCCAGCAGTTACCGGGAGCCTAAAACTGAAGCTTTCTTT
CDR3 protein: CASSYREPKTEAFF

D gene: TRBD2
J gene: TRBJ2-3
clone size: few
V gene: TRBV4-2
CDR3 DNA: TGTGCCAGCAGCCATGTTACTAGCGGGGGCACAGATACGCAGTATTTT
CDR3 protein: CASSHVTSGGTDTQYF

D gene: TRBD1
J gene: TRBJ1-2
clone size: .
V gene: TRBV5-3
CDR3 DNA: TGTGCCAGAAGCTGGGGGGACAGGCCGATACCGTCGGGCTACACCTTC
CDR3 protein: CARSWGDRPIPSGYTF

D gene: .
J gene: TRBJ1-2
clone size: .
V gene: TRBV5-5
CDR3 DNA: TGTGCCAGCGGGTGGACAGCAGATTTCTATGGCTACACCTTC
CDR3 protein: CASGWTADFYGYTF

D gene: .
J gene: TRBJ2-1
clone size: once
V gene: TRBV6-5
CDR3 DNA: TGTGCCAGCAGTCTTCGAGACCGTAGGGGGAATGAGCAGTTCTTC
CDR3 protein: CASSLRDRRGNEQFF

D gene: .
J gene: TRBJ2-2
clone size: .
V gene: TRBV9
CDR3 DNA: TGTGCCAGCAGCGTCGAGAGGGCCGTCGGGGAGCTGTTTTTT
CDR3 protein: CASSVERAVGELFF

D gene: .
J gene: TRBJ2-1
clone size: .
V gene: TRBV23-1
CDR3 DNA: TGCGCCAGCAGTCAACCAGGGGATCCCTACTACAATGAGCAGTTCTTC
CDR3 protein: CASSQPGDPYYNEQFF

D gene: TRBD2
J gene: TRBJ2-5
clone size: .
V gene: TRBV5-1
CDR3 DNA: TGCGCCAGCAGCATCGGACTAGCGGAAGAGACCCAGTACTTC
CDR3 protein: CASSIGLAEETQYF

D gene: .
J gene: TRBJ2-7
clone size: .
V gene: TRBV9
CDR3 DNA: TGTGCCAGCAGCGTAGACAGCTCCTACGAGCAGTACTTC
CDR3 protein: CASSVDSSYEQYF

D gene: .
J gene: TRBJ1-3
clone size: .
V gene: TRBV13
CDR3 DNA: TGTGCCAGCAGCTTAAGCAGGGGAAACACCATATATTTT
CDR3 protein: CASSLSRGNTIYF

D gene: TRBD1
J gene: TRBJ2-2
clone size: .
V gene: TRBV9
CDR3 DNA: TGTGCCAGCAGGGGACAGGGGGCACGGACCGGGGAGCTGTTTTTT
CDR3 protein: CASRGQGARTGELFF

D gene: TRBD1
J gene: TRBJ1-5
clone size: .
V gene: TRBV28
CDR3 DNA: TGTGCCAGCAGTCTCCCGGACAGGAGACATCAGCCCCAGCATTTT
CDR3 protein: CASSLPDRRHQPQHF

D gene: .
J gene: TRBJ2-3
clone size: .
V gene: TRBV7-8
CDR3 DNA: TGTGCCAGCAGCTCCAAGTTGCCCGCCAGGCGGGGGCGCACAGATACGCAGTATTTT
CDR3 protein: CASSSKLPARRGRTDTQYF

D gene: TRBD2
J gene: TRBJ2-3
clone size: .
V gene: TRBV19
CDR3 DNA: TGTGCCAGTAGTATGGGAGCGGGAGGAGGGGATACGCAGTATTTT
CDR3 protein: CASSMGAGGGDTQYF

D gene: .
J gene: TRBJ1-1
clone size: once
V gene: TRBV7-3
CDR3 DNA: TGTGCCAGCAGCATTCAGGGGAACACTGAAGCTTTCTTT
CDR3 protein: CASSIQGNTEAFF

D gene: .
J gene: TRBJ1-1
clone size: .
V gene: TRBV11-3
CDR3 DNA: TGTGCCAGCAGCTTTGCGGGCACTGAAGCTTTCTTT
CDR3 protein: CASSFAGTEAFF

D gene: .
J gene: TRBJ1-1
clone size: .
V gene: TRBV18
CDR3 DNA: TGTGCCAGCTCACCTGGACTGGGGGGGGGCACTGAAGCTTTCTTT
CDR3 protein: CASSPGLGGGTEAFF

D gene: .
J gene: TRBJ1-1
clone size: .
V gene: TRBV30
CDR3 DNA: TGTGCCCGAGAGAGAATGAACACTGAAGCTTTCTTT
CDR3 protein: CARERMNTEAFF

D gene: .
J gene: TRBJ2-2
clone size: .
V gene: TRBV12-3/TRBV12-4
CDR3 DNA: TGTGCCAGCAGTTTCCTCCAGGGAGAGCTGTTTTTT
CDR3 protein: CASSFLQGELFF

D gene: .
J gene: TRBJ1-1
clone size: .
V gene: TRBV18
CDR3 DNA: TGTGCCAGCTCACCCGACAGGGAAGCTTTCTTT
CDR3 protein: CASSPDREAFF

D gene: .
J gene: TRBJ2-1
clone size: .
V gene: TRBV7-8
CDR3 DNA: TGTGCCAGCAGCATGCTAAGGAGCTCCTACAATGAGCAGTTCTTC
CDR3 protein: CASSMLRSSYNEQFF

D gene: TRBD2
J gene: TRBJ2-2
clone size: .
V gene: TRBV2
CDR3 DNA: TGTGCCAGCAGCACGGCGGGAGGGGGGACCGGGGAGCTGTTTTTT
CDR3 protein: CASSTAGGGTGELFF

D gene: .
J gene: TRBJ1-5
clone size: .
V gene: TRBV4-1
CDR3 DNA: TGCGCCAGCAGCCAAGGAAGGGGGGGAGGTCAGCCCCAGCATTTT
CDR3 protein: CASSQGRGGGQPQHF

D gene: .
J gene: TRBJ2-7
clone size: once
V gene: TRBV15
CDR3 DNA: TGTGCCACCAGCAGAGATCGGCAGGGCTGGCAGTACTTC
CDR3 protein: CATSRDRQGWQYF

D gene: TRBD1
J gene: TRBJ2-4
clone size: .
V gene: TRBV3-1/TRBV3-2
CDR3 DNA: TGTGCCAGCAGCCAAGAAGACAGGGGGCCCCACATTCAGTACTTC
CDR3 protein: CASSQEDRGPHIQYF

D gene: TRBD2
J gene: TRBJ2-5
clone size: .
V gene: TRBV7-2
CDR3 DNA: TGTGCCAGCAGTACTCGGGACTACCTCGGGACCCAGTACTTC
CDR3 protein: CASSTRDYLGTQYF

D gene: TRBD2
J gene: TRBJ2-1
clone size: .
V gene: TRBV5-1
CDR3 DNA: TGCGCCAGCAGCTTGGCCGGTGGAGGTCTAGCGGGAGTTAATGAGCAGTTCTTC
CDR3 protein: CASSLAGGGLAGVNEQFF